These T cell receptor beta chains were read from a single sample in a study of blood T cell repertoires in COVID-19. Only in-frame clones appear in the TCRdb table, and some are missing; sequencing was by immunoSEQ multiplex PCR. The sample shows about 150,000 clones, about four fifths of them seen only once. Sequencing used peripheral blood. All receptors come from a man between 60 and 70 years old with acute or convalescent COVID-19. Each CDR3 is given with its conserved first and last residue. A D gene is named only where the DNA matches it firmly. Size is omitted from some rows. Given values are once, few, many or a class for expanded clones.

clone size | D gene | J gene | CDR3 length | V gene | CDR3 DNA | CDR3 protein
NA | TRBD1 | TRBJ2-4 | 15 | TRBV19 | TGTGCCAGTAGTAACGGTGGACAGGGTGGGAACATTCAGTACTTC | CASSNGGQGGNIQYF
NA | NA | TRBJ1-5 | 13 | TRBV4-3 | TGCGCCAGCAGCCAAGATCGTGGAGGGCCCCAGCATTTT | CASSQDRGGPQHF
NA | TRBD2 | TRBJ2-5 | 15 | TRBV28 | TGTGCCAGCAGTCCTCCCGTGGGGGGGCAAGAGACCCAGTACTTC | CASSPPVGGQETQYF
NA | TRBD1 | TRBJ2-7 | 13 | TRBV19 | TGTGCCAGTAGTCGACAGGGGGGCGACGAGCAGTACTTC | CASSRQGGDEQYF
NA | NA | TRBJ2-2 | 13 | TRBV7-3 | TGTGCCAGCAGCTCGTCGGGGGCCGGGGAGCTGTTTTTT | CASSSSGAGELFF
NA | NA | TRBJ1-2 | 15 | TRBV5-1 | TGCGCCAGCAGCTTGGAGCGGGACGGGCCATATGGCTACACCTTC | CASSLERDGPYGYTF
NA | TRBD1 | TRBJ1-1 | 14 | TRBV27 | TGTGCCAGCAGGCCCGGGACAGCTAACACTGAAGCTTTCTTT | CASRPGTANTEAFF
few | TRBD1 | TRBJ2-2 | 17 | TRBV5-6 | TGTGCCAGCAGCTCGGGACAGCGAGCTTTTAACACCGGGGAGCTGTTTTTT | CASSSGQRAFNTGELFF
NA | NA | TRBJ2-1 | 15 | TRBV14 | TGTGCCAGCAGCCAAGATCACAGGCTTGGCAATGAGCAGTTCTTC | CASSQDHRLGNEQFF
few | TRBD2 | TRBJ2-7 | 18 | TRBV7-2 | TGTGCCAGCAGCTCGGGACTAGCGGGGGGCCGGAGCTCCTACGAGCAGTACTTC | CASSSGLAGGRSSYEQYF
NA | NA | TRBJ1-2 | 17 | TRBV5-5 | TGTGCCAGCAGCTACCTGGACACGTCTCGGTCAGGGGAGGGCTACACCTTC | CASSYLDTSRSGEGYTF
NA | NA | TRBJ1-6 | 14 | TRBV6-6 | TGTGCCAGCAGTTACAACAGGGCGCGCTCACCCCTCCACTTT | CASSYNRARSPLHF
NA | TRBD2 | TRBJ2-3 | 19 | TRBV28 | TGTGCCAGCAGTTTGGGATTATTGCAGTCCCGGCGGGGGGCGGATACGCAGTATTTT | CASSLGLLQSRRGADTQYF
NA | NA | TRBJ1-2 | 13 | TRBV7-2 | TGTGCCAGCAGCTTGGGGTCGGGGGATGGCTACACCTTC | CASSLGSGDGYTF
NA | TRBD2 | TRBJ2-1 | 16 | TRBV4-2 | TGTGCCAGCAGCCAAGATCAAGCGGGGAGGGGAAATGAGCAGTTCTTC | CASSQDQAGRGNEQFF
NA | NA | TRBJ1-1 | 12 | TRBV6-1 | TGTGCCAGCAGTGACGGGACACGAGCAGCTTTCTTT | CASSDGTRAAFF
NA | NA | TRBJ1-2 | 14 | TRBV2 | TGTGCCAGCAGCCCCAACAGGGACGCCTATGGCTACACCTTC | CASSPNRDAYGYTF
few | NA | TRBJ1-3 | 14 | TRBV19 | TGTGCCAGTAGTCGATCAGGGTCCGGAAACACCATATATTTT | CASSRSGSGNTIYF
many | NA | TRBJ1-6 | 16 | TRBV5-1 | TGCGCCAGCAGCCCGAAGAGTAACTCCTATAATTCACCCCTCCACTTT | CASSPKSNSYNSPLHF
NA | TRBD1 | TRBJ1-5 | 15 | TRBV6-2/TRBV6-3 | TGTGCCAGCAGTCCGACAGGGACCTTTAATCAGCCCCAGCATTTT | CASSPTGTFNQPQHF
few | NA | TRBJ2-2 | 16 | TRBV4-1 | TGCGCCAGCAGCCAAGCCGGAGGGCTTACCACCGGGGAGCTGTTTTTT | CASSQAGGLTTGELFF
NA | NA | TRBJ2-1 | 15 | TRBV5-1 | TGCGCCAGCCGCTCTGGTGGAGTTCCCTACAATGAGCAGTTCTTC | CASRSGGVPYNEQFF